This T cell receptor (beta chain) was identified in a study of cytomegalovirus exposure and HLA in healthy donors. With 60 Vbeta and 13 Jbeta primers, the PCR was carried out. Here immunoSEQ multiplex PCR was the method, and the copy in TCRdb shows in-frame clones only, minus some. The sample shows about 130,000 clones, approximately 80% of them seen only once. Overall study results and limits: DRB1 showed the most TCR associations and HLA-C the fewest in a later analysis, as rates varied by HLA locus. A link between a missense DCLRE1C variant and TCR beta V- and J-gene trimming emerged from a later analysis. More clonal expansion characterized HLA-associated TCR beta chains than equally common others in a later analysis. Presence/absence analyses took donor sequencing depth as roughly uniform.

Comments on this clone: Antigen: not known.

This clonotype originated in a woman between 35 and 50 years old in good health and CMV-seropositive. The sequenced sample was PBMCs.

In nucleotides, the CDR3 is TGTGCCAGCAGCCATGAGAGAGGGAGCTCCTACGAGCAGTACTTC. This gives the protein CASSHERGSSYEQYF. The J gene is TRBJ2-7, the V gene TRBV6-1, with D possibly being TRBD2 (5 bases). The V end was cut by 6 bases, the J end by 0 bases, with 15 bases between. Germline V gene data show CDR1 as MNHNS and CDR2 as SASEGT. There are 15 residues in the CDR3.